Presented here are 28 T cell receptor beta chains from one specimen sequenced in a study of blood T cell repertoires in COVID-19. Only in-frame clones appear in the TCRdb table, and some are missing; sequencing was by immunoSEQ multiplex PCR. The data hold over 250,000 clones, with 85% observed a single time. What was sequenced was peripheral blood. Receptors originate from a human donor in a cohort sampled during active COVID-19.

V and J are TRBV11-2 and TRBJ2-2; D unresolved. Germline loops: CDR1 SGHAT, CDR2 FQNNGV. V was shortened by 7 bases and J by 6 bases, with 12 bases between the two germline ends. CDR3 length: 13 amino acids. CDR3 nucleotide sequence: TGTGCCAGCATCCTCAGTTTCGCCGGGGAGCTGTTTTTT. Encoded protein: CASILSFAGELFF.

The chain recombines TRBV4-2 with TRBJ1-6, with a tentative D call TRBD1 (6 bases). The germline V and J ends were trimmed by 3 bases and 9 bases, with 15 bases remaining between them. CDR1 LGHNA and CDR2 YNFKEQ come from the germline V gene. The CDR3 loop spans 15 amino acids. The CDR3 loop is CASSQQQGNSSPLHF. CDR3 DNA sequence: TGTGCCAGCAGCCAGCAACAGGGTAATAGTTCACCCCTCCACTTT.

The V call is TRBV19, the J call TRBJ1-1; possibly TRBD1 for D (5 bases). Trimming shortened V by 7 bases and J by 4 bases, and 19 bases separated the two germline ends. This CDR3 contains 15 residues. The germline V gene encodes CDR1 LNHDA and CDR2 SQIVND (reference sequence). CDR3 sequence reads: CASNLPGVESTEAFF. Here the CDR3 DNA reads TGTGCCAGTAATCTCCCGGGGGTTGAGTCCACTGAAGCTTTCTTT.

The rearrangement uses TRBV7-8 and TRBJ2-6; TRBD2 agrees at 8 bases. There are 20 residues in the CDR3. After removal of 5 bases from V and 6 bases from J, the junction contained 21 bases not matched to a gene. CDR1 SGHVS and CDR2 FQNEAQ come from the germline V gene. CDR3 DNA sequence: TGTGCCAGCAGCCCGCAACCTCGCCCGGGGGGGCTTCGTGTGGCCAACGTCCTGACTTTC. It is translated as CASSPQPRPGGLRVANVLTF.

As DNA, the CDR3 is TGTGCCAGCAGCTTGATCAGAAACATTCAGTACTTC. Amino acid sequence: CASSLIRNIQYF. The genes are TRBV7-2 and TRBJ2-4; D is ambiguous. Trimming removed 3 bases at V and 6 bases at J, with 6 bases between. Germline lookup yields CDR1 SGHTA and CDR2 FQGNSA. There are 12 residues in the CDR3.

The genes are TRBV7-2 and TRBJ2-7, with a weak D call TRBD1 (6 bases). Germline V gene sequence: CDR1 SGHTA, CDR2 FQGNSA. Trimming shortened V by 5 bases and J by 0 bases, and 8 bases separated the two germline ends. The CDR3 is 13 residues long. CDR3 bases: TGTGCCAGCAGCGAACAGGGCTCCTACGAGCAGTACTTC. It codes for CASSEQGSYEQYF.

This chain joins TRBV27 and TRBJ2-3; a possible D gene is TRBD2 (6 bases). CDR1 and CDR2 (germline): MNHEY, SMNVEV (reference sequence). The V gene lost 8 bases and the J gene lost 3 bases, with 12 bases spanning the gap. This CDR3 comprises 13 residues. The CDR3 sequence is CASGGGKTDTQYF. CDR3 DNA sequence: TGTGCCAGCGGAGGCGGGAAGACAGATACGCAGTATTTT.

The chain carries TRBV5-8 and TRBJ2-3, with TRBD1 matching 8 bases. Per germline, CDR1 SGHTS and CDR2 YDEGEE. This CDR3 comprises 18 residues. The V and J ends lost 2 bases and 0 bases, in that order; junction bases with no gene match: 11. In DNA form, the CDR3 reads TGTGCCAGCAGCTTTAATTCCGGGACAGGTTCTAGCACAGATACGCAGTATTTT. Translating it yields CASSFNSGTGSSTDTQYF.

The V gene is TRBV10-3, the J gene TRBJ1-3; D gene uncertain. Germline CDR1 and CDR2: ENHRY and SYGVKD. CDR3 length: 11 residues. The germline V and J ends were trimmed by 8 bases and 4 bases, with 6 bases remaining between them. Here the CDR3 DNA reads TGTGCCATCTCTCCGGGAAACACCATATATTTT. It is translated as CAISPGNTIYF.

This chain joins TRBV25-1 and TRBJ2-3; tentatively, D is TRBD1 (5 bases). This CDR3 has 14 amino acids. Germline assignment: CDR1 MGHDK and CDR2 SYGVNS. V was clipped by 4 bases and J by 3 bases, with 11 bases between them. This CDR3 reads CASSVPSGTDTQYF. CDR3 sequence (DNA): TGTGCCAGCAGTGTCCCGTCAGGGACAGATACGCAGTATTTT.

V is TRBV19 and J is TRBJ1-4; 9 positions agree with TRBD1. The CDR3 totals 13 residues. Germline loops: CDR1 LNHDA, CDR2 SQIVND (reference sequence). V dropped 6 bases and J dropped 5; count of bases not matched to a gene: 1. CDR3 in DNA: TGTGCCAGTAGCGACAGGGGGAATGAAAAACTGTTTTTT. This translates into CASSDRGNEKLFF.

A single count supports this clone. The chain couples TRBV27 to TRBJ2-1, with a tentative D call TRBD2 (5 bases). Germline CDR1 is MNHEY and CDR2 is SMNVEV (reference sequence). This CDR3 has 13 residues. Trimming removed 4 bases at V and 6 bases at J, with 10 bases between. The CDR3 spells CASSWVGGNEQFF. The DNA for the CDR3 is TGTGCCAGCAGTTGGGTAGGAGGCAATGAGCAGTTCTTC.

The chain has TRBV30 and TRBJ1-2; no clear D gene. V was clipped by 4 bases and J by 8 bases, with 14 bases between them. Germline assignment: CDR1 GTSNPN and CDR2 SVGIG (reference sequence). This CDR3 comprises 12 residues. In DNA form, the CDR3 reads TGTGCCTGGAAACTAAACCTCTGGGGCTACACCTTC. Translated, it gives CAWKLNLWGYTF.

The CDR3 spells CASSLGLAGYEQYF. As DNA, the CDR3 is TGTGCCAGTAGTCTTGGACTAGCGGGATACGAGCAGTACTTC. The rearrangement links TRBV19 to TRBJ2-7; 12 nucleotides align to TRBD2. This CDR3 region has 14 residues. Germline loops: CDR1 LNHDA, CDR2 SQIVND (reference sequence). Trimming cost V 5 bases and J 4 bases; bases outside gene matches: 3.

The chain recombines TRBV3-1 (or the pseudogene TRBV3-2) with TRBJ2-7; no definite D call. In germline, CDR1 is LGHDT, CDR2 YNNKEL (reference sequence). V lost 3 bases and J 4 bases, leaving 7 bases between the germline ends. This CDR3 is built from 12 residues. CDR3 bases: TGTGCCAGCAGCCAGTCAGATTACGAGCAGTACTTC. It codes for CASSQSDYEQYF.

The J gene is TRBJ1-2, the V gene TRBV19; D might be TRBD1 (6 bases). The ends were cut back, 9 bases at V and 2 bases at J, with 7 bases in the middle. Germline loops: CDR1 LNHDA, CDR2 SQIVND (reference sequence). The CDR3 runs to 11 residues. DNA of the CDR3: TGTGCCAGCGGACAGAACTATGGCTACACCTTC. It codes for CASGQNYGYTF.

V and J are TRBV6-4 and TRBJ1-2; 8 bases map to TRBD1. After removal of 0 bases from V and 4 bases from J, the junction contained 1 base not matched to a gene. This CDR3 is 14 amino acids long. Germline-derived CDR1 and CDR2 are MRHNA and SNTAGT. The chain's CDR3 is CASSDSGTGYGYTF. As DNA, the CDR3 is TGTGCCAGCAGTGACTCGGGGACAGGCTATGGCTACACCTTC.

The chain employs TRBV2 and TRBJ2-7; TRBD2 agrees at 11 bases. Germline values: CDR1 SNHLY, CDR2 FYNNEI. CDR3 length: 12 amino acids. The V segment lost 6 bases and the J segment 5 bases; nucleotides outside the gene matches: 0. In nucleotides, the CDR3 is TGTGCCAGCAGACTAGCGGGAGACGAGCAGTACTTC. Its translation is CASRLAGDEQYF.

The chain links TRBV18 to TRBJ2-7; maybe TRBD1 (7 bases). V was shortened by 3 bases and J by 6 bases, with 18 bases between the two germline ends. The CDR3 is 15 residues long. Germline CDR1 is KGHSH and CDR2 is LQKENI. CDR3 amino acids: CASSPSRGVQAEQYF. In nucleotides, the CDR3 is TGTGCCAGCTCACCCTCCAGGGGGGTACAGGCCGAGCAGTACTTC.

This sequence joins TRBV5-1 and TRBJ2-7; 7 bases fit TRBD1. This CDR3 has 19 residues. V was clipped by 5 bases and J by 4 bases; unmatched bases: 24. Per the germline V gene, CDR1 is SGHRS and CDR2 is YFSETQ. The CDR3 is CASRDGQVGLKGRGYEQYF. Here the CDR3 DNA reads TGCGCCAGCAGAGACGGACAGGTGGGATTAAAGGGCCGGGGATACGAGCAGTACTTC.

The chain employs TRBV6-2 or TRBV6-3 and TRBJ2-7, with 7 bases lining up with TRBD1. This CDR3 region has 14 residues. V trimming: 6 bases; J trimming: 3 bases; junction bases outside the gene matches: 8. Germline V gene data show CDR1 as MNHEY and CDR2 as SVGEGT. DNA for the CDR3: TGTGCCAGCAGCTTGGGACAGCTAAACTACGAGCAGTACTTC. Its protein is CASSLGQLNYEQYF.

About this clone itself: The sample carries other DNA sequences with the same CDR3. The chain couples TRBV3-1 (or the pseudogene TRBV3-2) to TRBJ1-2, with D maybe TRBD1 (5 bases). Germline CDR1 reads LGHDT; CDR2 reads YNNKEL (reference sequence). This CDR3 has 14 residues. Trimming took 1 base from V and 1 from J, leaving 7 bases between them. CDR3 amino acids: CASSQGTGNYGYTF. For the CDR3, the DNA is TGTGCCAGCAGCCAAGGCACAGGTAACTATGGCTACACCTTC.

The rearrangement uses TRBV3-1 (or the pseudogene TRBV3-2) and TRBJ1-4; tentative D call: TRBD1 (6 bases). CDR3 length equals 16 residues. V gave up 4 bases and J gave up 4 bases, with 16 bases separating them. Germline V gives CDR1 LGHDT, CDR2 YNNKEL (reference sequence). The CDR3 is CASSLGQFNFNEKLFF. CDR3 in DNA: TGTGCCAGCAGCCTTGGACAGTTTAACTTTAATGAAAAACTGTTTTTT.

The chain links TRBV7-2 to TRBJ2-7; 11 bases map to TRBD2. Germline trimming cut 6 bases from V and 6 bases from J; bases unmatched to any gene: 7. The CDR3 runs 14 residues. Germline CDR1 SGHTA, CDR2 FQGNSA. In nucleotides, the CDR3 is TGTGCCAGCAGTCGACTAGCGGGATCGTTCGAGCAGTACTTC. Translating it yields CASSRLAGSFEQYF.

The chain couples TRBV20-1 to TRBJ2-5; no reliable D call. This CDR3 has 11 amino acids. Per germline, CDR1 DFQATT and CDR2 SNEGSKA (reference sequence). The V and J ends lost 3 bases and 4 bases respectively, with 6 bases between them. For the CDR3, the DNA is TGCAGTGCTAGGGCCTTAGAGACCCAGTACTTC. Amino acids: CSARALETQYF.

The CDR3 reads CASSLGSTGLYGYTF. The CDR3 DNA reads as TGTGCCAGCAGTTTAGGGTCGACAGGGCTCTATGGCTACACCTTC. The V gene is TRBV27, the J gene TRBJ1-2; the match to TRBD1 covers 7 bases. With 2 bases clipped from V and 4 bases from J, the junction kept 7 bases outside the gene matches. The CDR3 sequence is 15 residues long. The germline V gene has CDR1 MNHEY and CDR2 SMNVEV (reference sequence).

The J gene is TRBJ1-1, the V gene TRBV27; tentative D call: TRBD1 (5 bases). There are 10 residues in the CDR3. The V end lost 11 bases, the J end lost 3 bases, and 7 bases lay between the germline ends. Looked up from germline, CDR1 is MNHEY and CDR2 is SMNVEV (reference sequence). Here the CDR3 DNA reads TGTGCCGCGGGGGACACTGAAGCTTTCTTT. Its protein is CAAGDTEAFF.

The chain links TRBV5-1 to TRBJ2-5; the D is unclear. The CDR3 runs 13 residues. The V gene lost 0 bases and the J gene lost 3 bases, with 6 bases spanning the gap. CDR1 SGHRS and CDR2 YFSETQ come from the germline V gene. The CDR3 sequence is CASSLVVKETQYF. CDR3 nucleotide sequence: TGCGCCAGCAGCTTGGTTGTAAAAGAGACCCAGTACTTC. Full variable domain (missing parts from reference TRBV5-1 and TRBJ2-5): KAGVTQTPRYLIKTRGQQVTLSCSPISGHRSVSWYQQTPGQGLQFLFEYFSETQRNKGNFPGRFSGRQFSNSRSEMNVSTLELGDSALYLCASSLVVKETQYFGPGTRLLVL.